The 13 T cell receptor beta chains presented below share a single source sample, sequenced in a study of cytomegalovirus exposure and HLA in healthy donors. PCR was performed using 60 Vbeta and 13 Jbeta primers. Repertoires were generated with immunoSEQ multiplex PCR, while TCRdb's copy carries only in-frame clones and drops some. In the table there are about 180,000 clones, over 70% of which are singletons. Sequenced material: PBMCs. The receptors were gathered from a man younger than 30 in good health and CMV-seronegative.

The count of this clone is one. Written as DNA, the CDR3 is TGTGCCAGCAGCAAGGACAGCTATGGCTACACCTTC. It yields the protein CASSKDSYGYTF. This sequence joins TRBV11-2 and TRBJ1-2, with D perhaps TRBD1 (6 bases). The V and J ends lost 5 bases and 4 bases respectively, with 8 bases between them. The CDR3 is 12 residues long. The germline V gene encodes CDR1 SGHAT and CDR2 FQNNGV.

The V and J genes are TRBV18 and TRBJ1-4; D ambiguous. Looked up from germline, CDR1 is KGHSH and CDR2 is LQKENI. CDR3 length equals 15 residues. V lost 4 bases and J 3 bases, leaving 12 bases between the germline ends. CDR3 bases: TGTGCCAGCTCACTACCCCGGTTAGCTAATGAAAAACTGTTTTTT. Translated: CASSLPRLANEKLFF.

V and J are TRBV5-4 and TRBJ2-5, with TRBD2 matching 11 bases. The J call may be wrong; the DNA end is better matched by TRBJ2-7. Germline assignment: CDR1 SGHNT and CDR2 YYREEE (reference sequence). The CDR3 loop spans 15 amino acids. This CDR3 reads CASSLTSGGTYEQYF. CDR3 sequence (DNA): TGTGCCAGCAGCTTGACTAGCGGGGGAACCTACGAGCAGTACTTC.

The V call is TRBV6-1, the J call TRBJ1-5, with D possibly being TRBD1 (6 bases). V lost 8 bases and J lost 3, with 17 bases in between. The CDR3 length is 15 residues. CDR1 is MNHNS, CDR2 SASEGT, per germline. The CDR3, as DNA: TGTGCCAGCGGCAAGGGAGACAGGAACAATCAGCCCCAGCATTTT. Protein product: CASGKGDRNNQPQHF.

In this sample, this clone turned up a few times. V and J are TRBV11-1 and TRBJ1-1; maybe TRBD1 (5 bases). The CDR3 is 14 amino acids. Trimming took off 2 bases at V and 1 base at J, with 8 bases between the two ends. The germline gives CDR1 SGHAT, CDR2 FQDESV (reference sequence). CDR3 sequence (DNA): TGTGCCAGCAGCTTAACAGGATGGAACACTGAAGCTTTCTTT. This gives the protein CASSLTGWNTEAFF.

This clone was seen once. The V gene is TRBV19, the J gene TRBJ2-5, with D perhaps TRBD1 (7 bases). The CDR3 consists of 16 residues. The V gene's germline CDR1 is LNHDA and CDR2 SQIVND (reference sequence). Between the trimmed V and J ends, which lost 0 bases and 1 base, there was a span of 12 bases. Written as DNA, the CDR3 is TGTGCCAGTAGTATAGATTGGAGGGGGCTCCAAGAGACCCAGTACTTC. This codes for CASSIDWRGLQETQYF.

The V gene is TRBV4-3, the J gene TRBJ2-7; 7 nucleotides align to TRBD2. From germline, CDR1 is LGHNA and CDR2 YSLEER. V lost 0 bases to trimming and J lost 3 bases; unmatched junction nucleotides: 2. CDR3 size: 14 residues. CDR3 sequence (DNA): TGCGCCAGCAGCCAAGATCCGGGGGGCTACGAGCAGTACTTC. This codes for CASSQDPGGYEQYF.

This clone was seen only a few times. The rearrangement uses TRBV9 and TRBJ1-5; 7 bases map to TRBD1. CDR1 is SGDLS and CDR2 is YYNGEE in the germline V gene. CDR3 size: 18 residues. Trimming removed 4 bases from V and 0 bases from J; junction bases left unmatched: 13. CDR3 in DNA: TGTGCCAGCAGCCCTCGACAGGGAAGACCCTATAGCAATCAGCCCCAGCATTTT. Amino acids: CASSPRQGRPYSNQPQHF.

The gene calls are TRBV18 and TRBJ1-4, with TRBD1 matching over 9 bases. J was trimmed by 4 bases and V by 0 bases; bases with no gene match: 9. CDR3 size: 18 residues. CDR1 and CDR2 (germline): KGHSH, LQKENI. The chain's CDR3 is CASSPPGTGMAFNEKLFF. DNA for the CDR3: TGTGCCAGCTCACCACCAGGGACAGGGATGGCCTTTAATGAAAAACTGTTTTTT.

The chain employs TRBV19 and TRBJ1-2; D gene uncertain. This CDR3 spans 12 amino acids. V dropped 1 base and J dropped 8 bases, with 8 bases sitting between them. Germline V gene sequence: CDR1 LNHDA, CDR2 SQIVND (reference sequence). The CDR3: CASSIAGSGYTF. In DNA, the CDR3 is TGTGCCAGTAGTATAGCGGGTTCCGGCTACACCTTC.

The chain links TRBV6-6 to TRBJ2-7, with D perhaps TRBD1 (7 bases). Germline V CDR1 and CDR2: MNHNY, SVGAGI (reference sequence). The ends were cut back, 6 bases at V and 5 bases at J, with 17 bases in the middle. This CDR3 contains 14 residues. CDR3 amino acids: CASSPQGGRDEQYF. The CDR3 DNA reads as TGTGCCAGCAGCCCCCAGGGGGGTCGGGACGAGCAGTACTTC.

CDR3 nucleotide sequence: TGCGCCAGCAGCGTCGGGACAGGGGTATTCGAGCAGTACTTC. This codes for CASSVGTGVFEQYF. This chain joins TRBV5-1 and TRBJ2-7; 10 nucleotides align to TRBD1. The J segment lost 6 bases and the V segment lost 4 bases, leaving 7 bases of the junction unmatched. The germline V gene has CDR1 SGHRS and CDR2 YFSETQ. This CDR3 comprises 14 residues.

The rearrangement uses TRBV30 and TRBJ2-7; 10 bases are shared with TRBD2. Germline-derived CDR1 and CDR2 are GTSNPN and SVGIG (reference sequence). V lost 2 bases, J lost 1 base, and 5 bases stayed unmatched. This CDR3 is 15 amino acids long. As DNA, the CDR3 is TGTGCCTGGAGTCCCTGGACTAGCGGATCCTACGAGCAGTACTTC. Encoded protein: CAWSPWTSGSYEQYF.